This passage covers 25 T cell receptor beta chains from one sample sequenced in a study of blood T cell repertoires in COVID-19. Assay: immunoSEQ multiplex PCR; the TCRdb copy retains only in-frame clones and omits some. The sample carries 130,000 to 150,000 clones, 80% to 90% recorded once. Sequencing was performed on peripheral blood. These receptors all stem from a human donor in a cohort sampled during active COVID-19.

This rearrangement joins TRBV6-1 to TRBJ1-5, with a tentative D call TRBD1 (6 bases). The CDR3 spans 14 residues. Trimming took 2 bases from V and 5 from J, leaving 10 bases between them. The V gene's germline CDR1 is MNHNS and CDR2 SASEGT. The CDR3 coding sequence is TGTGCCAGCAGTGAAAAACAGGGTTATCAGCCCCAGCATTTT. It specifies CASSEKQGYQPQHF.

The chain uses TRBV7-2 and TRBJ2-6; 7 bases are a match to TRBD1. Unmatched junction bases numbered 1, after V lost 2 bases and J lost 3 bases. The CDR3 loop spans 15 amino acids. CDR1 and CDR2 from the germline V gene are SGHTA and FQGNSA. The CDR3 region has the DNA TGTGCCAGCAGCTTAAGGACAGGTGGGGCCAACGTCCTGACTTTC. It encodes CASSLRTGGANVLTF.

This chain links TRBV15 with TRBJ1-1; possible D gene TRBD1, 5 bases. V was shortened by 0 bases and J by 8 bases, with 16 bases between the two germline ends. The CDR3 is made up of 15 amino acids. CDR1 LNHNV and CDR2 YYDKDF come from the germline V gene (reference sequence). The DNA for the CDR3 is TGTGCCACCAGCAGAGAAGGGGCGGGAAACGGGGAAGCTTTCTTT. Translation: CATSREGAGNGEAFF.

The genes are TRBV30 and TRBJ1-5; the D is unclear. The germline V and J ends were trimmed by 3 bases and 2 bases, with 11 bases remaining between them. The CDR3 is made up of 14 amino acids. Per germline, CDR1 GTSNPN and CDR2 SVGIG (reference sequence). The CDR3 here is CAWRIRGGNQPQHF. The CDR3 nucleotides are TGTGCCTGGAGGATCCGGGGAGGCAATCAGCCCCAGCATTTT.

This clone has just one count. J is TRBJ1-2 and V is TRBV7-2; 8 positions match TRBD1. CDR3 length: 14 residues. CDR1 is SGHTA, CDR2 FQGNSA, per germline. J lost 8 bases, V lost 4 bases, and 9 bases had no gene match. The CDR3 reads CASSSVGQVVGYTF. The CDR3 bases are TGTGCCAGCAGCTCTGTGGGACAGGTTGTGGGCTACACCTTC.

The chain links TRBV6-2 or TRBV6-3 to TRBJ1-5, with D uncertain. Germline V gene sequence: CDR1 MNHEY, CDR2 SVGEGT. The V and J ends lost 4 bases and 4 bases respectively, with 8 bases between them. The CDR3 length is 13 residues. CDR3 coding DNA: TGTGCCAGCAGTTTGGGCTGGAATCAGCCCCAGCATTTT. Protein product: CASSLGWNQPQHF.

This clone has only a few counts. The chain links TRBV7-2 to TRBJ2-4; maybe TRBD2 (5 bases). CDR3 length: 15 amino acids. Trimming pared 5 bases from V and 8 bases from J, leaving 19 bases between. Germline V gives CDR1 SGHTA, CDR2 FQGNSA. The CDR3 here is CASSLGSDFRDIQYF. The DNA of the CDR3 is TGTGCCAGCAGCCTGGGGTCGGACTTCCGGGACATTCAGTACTTC.

This clone was seen once. V gene TRBV6-1 combines with J gene TRBJ1-6, with 8 nucleotides matching TRBD1. V trimming: 2 bases; J trimming: 6 bases; junction bases outside the gene matches: 6. The CDR3 is 16 residues long. CDR1 and CDR2 from the germline V gene are MNHNS and SASEGT. The CDR3 loop reads CASSEFHRGSNSPLHF. In DNA, the CDR3 is TGTGCCAGCAGTGAATTCCACAGGGGGTCTAATTCACCCCTCCACTTT.

This clone was seen a few times. The CDR3 coding sequence is TGTGCCAGCAGTTACTCGAGAGGGAAAGGCAATCAGCCCCAGCATTTT. Translated, it gives CASSYSRGKGNQPQHF. The gene calls are TRBV6-2 or TRBV6-3 and TRBJ1-5, with D unclear. V was cut by 0 bases and J by 2 bases, with 11 bases left in between. Germline CDR1 is MNHEY and CDR2 is SVGEGT. The CDR3 has 16 amino acids.

The chain has TRBV18 and TRBJ1-1, with D possibly TRBD1 on 6 matching bases. CDR1 and CDR2 (germline): KGHSH, LQKENI. The CDR3 extends over 15 amino acids. Trimming removed 5 bases at V and 4 bases at J, with 17 bases between. In nucleotides, the CDR3 is TGTGCCAGCTCAGGAGGGGGGGGCGCGGGCACTGAAGCTTTCTTT. This codes for CASSGGGGAGTEAFF.

The V call is TRBV28, the J call TRBJ2-3, with D possibly being TRBD2 (5 bases). V lost 6 bases, J lost 0 bases, and 10 bases lay in between. The CDR3 is 14 residues long. Germline V gene sequence: CDR1 MDHEN, CDR2 SYDVKM. The DNA of the CDR3 is TGTGCCAGCAGCAGCGGCCCTAGCACAGATACGCAGTATTTT. Its translation: CASSSGPSTDTQYF.

The chain links TRBV7-9 to TRBJ2-1; weak D call: TRBD2 (7 bases). CDR3 length: 17 residues. CDR1 and CDR2 (germline): SEHNR, FQNEAQ (reference sequence). V was trimmed by 3 bases and J by 5 bases, leaving 20 bases between them. The CDR3 sequence: CASSLDARGAGDNEQFF. CDR3 coding DNA: TGTGCCAGCAGCTTGGATGCACGGGGGGCTGGTGACAATGAGCAGTTCTTC.

The chain couples TRBV11-3 to TRBJ2-2; D possibly corresponds to TRBD2 (6 bases). CDR1 is SGHNT, CDR2 YENEEA, per germline. CDR3 length equals 17 residues. V was pared by 4 bases and J by 6 bases, with 21 bases between. DNA for the CDR3: TGTGCCAGCAGCTGGGGAGAGGGAAGGGGAGGTCCCGGGGAGCTGTTTTTT. Protein product: CASSWGEGRGGPGELFF. Full variable domain (rest looked up from reference TRBV11-3 and TRBJ2-2): EAGVVQSPRYKIIEKKQPVAFWCNPISGHNTLYWYLQNLGQGPELLIRYENEEAVDDSQLPKDRFSAERLKGVDSTLKIQPAELGDSAVYLCASSWGEGRGGPGELFFGEGSRLTVL.

This clone was picked up one time. The chain uses TRBV29-1 and TRBJ2-2; TRBD2 agrees at 7 bases. Germline CDR1 is SQVTM and CDR2 is ANQGSEA. The CDR3 is made up of 14 amino acids. The ends lost 5 bases at V and 5 bases at J; junction bases unmatched: 8. The CDR3 DNA sequence: TGCAGCGTTAGGCGCGGGACTACAACCGGGGAGCTGTTTTTT. It specifies CSVRRGTTTGELFF.

The chain joins TRBV7-7 to TRBJ1-1, with a weak D call TRBD1 (5 bases). The V end was cut by 1 base, the J end by 6 bases, with 9 bases between. Germline V CDR1 and CDR2: SSHAT, FNYEAQ (reference sequence). The CDR3 runs to 13 residues. In nucleotides, the CDR3 is TGTGCCAGCAGCTTAGACCGGGACTCTGAAGCTTTCTTT. It yields the protein CASSLDRDSEAFF. Variable domain in full (rest from reference TRBV7-7 and TRBJ1-1): GAGVSQSPRYKVTKRGQDVTLRCDPISSHATLYWYQQALGQGPEFLTYFNYEAQPDKSGLPSDRFSAERPEGSISTLTIQRTEQRDSAMYRCASSLDRDSEAFFGQGTRLTVV.

The chain joins TRBV7-9 to TRBJ1-3; the D gene is possibly TRBD1 (5 bases). The CDR3 covers 14 residues. V was trimmed by 6 bases and J by 0 bases, leaving 9 bases between them. Germline CDR1 is SEHNR and CDR2 is FQNEAQ (reference sequence). The DNA for the CDR3 is TGTGCCAGCAGTATCGACAGCTCTGGAAACACCATATATTTT. This codes for CASSIDSSGNTIYF.

This clone was counted only a few times. CDR3 protein: CAPLAGRSGNTIYF. The CDR3 DNA is TGCGCCCCCCTGGCAGGGAGGTCTGGAAACACCATATATTTT. This chain connects TRBV23-1 to TRBJ1-3; D possibly corresponds to TRBD1 (5 bases). TRBV23-1 is annotated as an ORF whose role is uncertain. Trimming removed 11 bases from V and 1 base from J, with 15 bases in between. The CDR3 is 14 amino acids.

This chain uses TRBV29-1 with TRBJ2-4; 9 bases are shared with TRBD1. Germline V gene data show CDR1 as SQVTM and CDR2 as ANQGSEA. The CDR3 consists of 19 residues. V lost 6 bases to trimming and J lost 0 bases; unmatched junction nucleotides: 18. The CDR3 region is CSVPLGQGILSLAKNIQYF. The DNA for the CDR3 is TGCAGCGTCCCCTTAGGACAGGGGATATTGTCGTTAGCCAAAAACATTCAGTACTTC.

In DNA, the CDR3 is TGTGCCAGCAGCCCCCGAGGTAGCGCCACAGATACGCAGTATTTT. Its translation: CASSPRGSATDTQYF. The gene calls are TRBV7-3 and TRBJ2-3; TRBD2 is a possible D gene (5 bases). Germline V gives CDR1 SGHTA, CDR2 FQGTGA. The germline V and J ends were trimmed by 5 bases and 2 bases, with 14 bases remaining between them. The CDR3 contains 15 residues.

This clone was detected once. The rearrangement uses TRBV5-1 and TRBJ1-1, with D possibly TRBD1 on 6 matching bases. V lost 4 bases and J lost 1, with 14 bases in between. The CDR3 is made up of 15 amino acids. From germline, CDR1 is SGHRS and CDR2 YFSETQ. The CDR3 region has the DNA TGCGCCAGCAGCCCGATACAGGGTTGGAACACTGAAGCTTTCTTT. Amino acid sequence: CASSPIQGWNTEAFF.

The chain is built from TRBV19 and TRBJ1-2; D uncertain. Germline CDR1 LNHDA, CDR2 SQIVND (reference sequence). V lost 3 bases and J lost 0, with 8 bases in between. CDR3 length equals 14 residues. In nucleotides, the CDR3 is TGTGCCAGTAGTATTGGGAGAGCTAACTATGGCTACACCTTC. Encoded protein: CASSIGRANYGYTF.

The chain links TRBV20-1 to TRBJ1-3, with D perhaps matching TRBD1 (5 bases). Trimming took 3 bases from V and 4 from J, leaving 13 bases between them. CDR3 length: 14 residues. Germline V gene data show CDR1 as DFQATT and CDR2 as SNEGSKA (reference sequence). The CDR3 sequence is CSASRPGLGNTIYF. The CDR3 nucleotides are TGCAGTGCTAGTAGGCCAGGGCTCGGAAACACCATATATTTT.

This chain connects TRBV2 to TRBJ2-7; 9 bases are a match to TRBD2. The J segment lost 2 bases and the V segment lost 0 bases, leaving 14 bases of the junction unmatched. Germline lookup yields CDR1 SNHLY and CDR2 FYNNEI. The CDR3 spans 19 residues. The CDR3 region is CASSEALGAVAGDPYEQYF. The CDR3 nucleotides read TGTGCCAGCAGTGAAGCGTTGGGGGCGGTAGCGGGGGACCCCTACGAGCAGTACTTC. Full variable domain (missing parts from reference TRBV2 and TRBJ2-7): EPEVTQTPSHQVTQMGQEVILRCVPISNHLYFYWYRQILGQKVEFLVSFYNNEISEKSEIFDDQFSVERPDGSNFTLKIRSTKLEDSAMYFCASSEALGAVAGDPYEQYFGPGTRLTVT.

This chain joins TRBV19 and TRBJ2-7; a possible D gene is TRBD2 (5 bases). V was pared by 9 bases and J by 2 bases, with 20 bases between. The CDR3 covers 15 residues. Per germline, CDR1 LNHDA and CDR2 SQIVND (reference sequence). Here the CDR3 reads CASGERRATTYEQYF. As DNA, the CDR3 is TGTGCCAGCGGGGAGCGTCGGGCAACAACCTACGAGCAGTACTTC.

The chain combines TRBV9 with TRBJ2-3, with TRBD2 matching over 11 bases. Germline V CDR1 and CDR2: SGDLS, YYNGEE. This CDR3 contains 16 residues. With V trimmed by 4 bases and J by 2 bases, 6 bases remained unmatched. The CDR3 spells CASSLGLADSTDTQYF. The CDR3 DNA follows: TGTGCCAGCAGCCTGGGACTAGCGGACTCCACAGATACGCAGTATTTT.